This T cell receptor (beta chain) came from a study of blood T cell repertoires in COVID-19. Produced via immunoSEQ multiplex PCR; TCRdb's table is partial and in-frame only. The sample consists of some 300,000 clones, just under 90% of them appearing once. The length of the CDR3 is 17 residues. V gave up 5 bases and J gave up 2 bases; unmatched junction bases: 11. From germline, CDR1 is SGHVS and CDR2 FQNEAQ. This clone was detected only once. Sequencing was done on a sample of PBMCs or T cells enriched from blood (not recorded which). This receptor was obtained from a woman aged 25-40 years who had recovered from COVID-19. The chain has TRBV7-8 and TRBJ2-1; 8 nucleotides match TRBD2. The chain's CDR3 is CASSRTVTGLAYNEQFF. Written as DNA, the CDR3 is TGTGCCAGCAGCCGTACTGTAACGGGACTAGCCTACAATGAGCAGTTCTTC.